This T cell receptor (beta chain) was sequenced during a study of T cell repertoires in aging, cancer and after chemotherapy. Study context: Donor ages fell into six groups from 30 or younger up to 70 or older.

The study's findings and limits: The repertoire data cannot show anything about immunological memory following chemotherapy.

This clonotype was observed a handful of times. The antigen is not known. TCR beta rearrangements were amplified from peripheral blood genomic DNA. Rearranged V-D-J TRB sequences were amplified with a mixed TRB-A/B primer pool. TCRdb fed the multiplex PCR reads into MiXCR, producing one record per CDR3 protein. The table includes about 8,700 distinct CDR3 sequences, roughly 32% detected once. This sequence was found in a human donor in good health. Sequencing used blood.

CDR3 sequence (DNA): TGCAGTGCTAGTAGGGACCAGAAAGCTTTCTTT. It specifies CSASRDQKAFF. The J gene is TRBJ1-1, the V gene TRBV20-1; a weak D match, TRBD1 (5 bases). This CDR3 contains 11 residues. Germline loops: CDR1 DFQATT, CDR2 SNEGSKA (reference sequence). Trimming pared 3 bases from V and 9 bases from J, leaving 11 bases between.